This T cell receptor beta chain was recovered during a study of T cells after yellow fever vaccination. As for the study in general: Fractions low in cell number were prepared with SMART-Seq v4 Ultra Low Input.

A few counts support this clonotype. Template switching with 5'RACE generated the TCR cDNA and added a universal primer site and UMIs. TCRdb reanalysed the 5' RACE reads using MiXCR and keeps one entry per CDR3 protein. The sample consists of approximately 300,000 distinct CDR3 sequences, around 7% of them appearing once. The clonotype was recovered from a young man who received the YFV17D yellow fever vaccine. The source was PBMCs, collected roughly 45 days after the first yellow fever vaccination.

The CDR3 here is CASSLGTMNTGELFF. CDR3 DNA sequence: TGTGCCAGCAGTTTGGGGACCATGAACACCGGGGAGCTGTTTTTT. The V call is TRBV12-3 or TRBV12-4, the J call TRBJ2-2; D assignment may be TRBD1 or TRBD2 (5 bases each). The CDR3 is made up of 15 amino acids. V gave up 3 bases and J gave up 1 base, with 9 bases separating them.